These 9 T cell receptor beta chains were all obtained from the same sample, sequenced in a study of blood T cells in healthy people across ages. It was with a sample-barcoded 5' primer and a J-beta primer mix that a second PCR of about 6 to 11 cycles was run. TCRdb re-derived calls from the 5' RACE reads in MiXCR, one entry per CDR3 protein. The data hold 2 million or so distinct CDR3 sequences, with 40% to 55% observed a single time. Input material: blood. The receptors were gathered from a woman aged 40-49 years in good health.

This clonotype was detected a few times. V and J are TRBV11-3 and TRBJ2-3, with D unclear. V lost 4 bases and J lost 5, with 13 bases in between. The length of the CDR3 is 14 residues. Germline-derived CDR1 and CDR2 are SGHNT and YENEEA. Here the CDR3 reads CASSSRASGDTQYF. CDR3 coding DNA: TGTGCCAGCAGCTCCCGGGCCTCTGGAGATACGCAGTATTTT.

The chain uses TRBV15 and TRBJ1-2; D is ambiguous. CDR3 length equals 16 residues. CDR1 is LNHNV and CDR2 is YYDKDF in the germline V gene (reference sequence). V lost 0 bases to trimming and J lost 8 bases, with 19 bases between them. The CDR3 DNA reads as TGTGCCACCAGCAGAGATAACGAAGGCCGAACGGGGGGCTACACCTTC. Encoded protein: CATSRDNEGRTGGYTF.

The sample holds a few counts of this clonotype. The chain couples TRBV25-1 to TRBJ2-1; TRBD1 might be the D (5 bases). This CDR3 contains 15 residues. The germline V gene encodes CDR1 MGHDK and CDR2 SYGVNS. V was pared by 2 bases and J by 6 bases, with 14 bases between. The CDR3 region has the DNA TGTGCCAGCAGTGAAGGGGCAGGAATCCTCAATGAGCAGTTCTTC. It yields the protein CASSEGAGILNEQFF. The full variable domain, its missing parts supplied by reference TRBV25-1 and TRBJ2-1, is EADIYQTPRYLVIGTGKKITLECSQTMGHDKMYWYQQDPGMELHLIHYSYGVNSTEKGDLSSESTVSRIRTEHFPLTLESARPSHTSQYLCASSEGAGILNEQFFGPGTRLTVL.

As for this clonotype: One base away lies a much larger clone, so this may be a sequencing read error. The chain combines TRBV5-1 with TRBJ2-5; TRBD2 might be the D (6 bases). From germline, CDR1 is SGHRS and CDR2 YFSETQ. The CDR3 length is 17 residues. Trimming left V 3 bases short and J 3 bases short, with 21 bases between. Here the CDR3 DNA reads TGCGCCAGCAGCTCGACTGCCCCTAGCGTCGGGAAAGAGACCCAGTACTTC. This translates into CASSSTAPSVGKETQYF.

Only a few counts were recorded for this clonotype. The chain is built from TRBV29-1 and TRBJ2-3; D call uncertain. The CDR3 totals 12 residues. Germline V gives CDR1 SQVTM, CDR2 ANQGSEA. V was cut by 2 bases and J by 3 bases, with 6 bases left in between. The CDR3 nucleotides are TGCAGCGTTGAACGGCGGACAGATACGCAGTATTTT. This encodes CSVERRTDTQYF.

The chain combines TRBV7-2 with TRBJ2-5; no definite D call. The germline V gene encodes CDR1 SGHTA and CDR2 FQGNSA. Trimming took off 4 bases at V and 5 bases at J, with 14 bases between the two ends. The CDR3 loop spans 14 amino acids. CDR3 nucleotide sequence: TGTGCCAGCAGCTCAAAGAAGGGTCGGGAGACCCAGTACTTC. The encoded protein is CASSSKKGRETQYF.

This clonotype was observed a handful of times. For the CDR3, the DNA is TGTGCCAGCAGCTCCCCCGGGACCTACGAGCAGTACTTC. Protein product: CASSSPGTYEQYF. V usage is TRBV7-9 and J usage is TRBJ2-7; maybe TRBD2 (5 bases). Germline values: CDR1 SEHNR, CDR2 FQNEAQ (reference sequence). The CDR3 is made up of 13 amino acids. V shed 4 bases and J shed 2 bases, with 9 bases lying between them.

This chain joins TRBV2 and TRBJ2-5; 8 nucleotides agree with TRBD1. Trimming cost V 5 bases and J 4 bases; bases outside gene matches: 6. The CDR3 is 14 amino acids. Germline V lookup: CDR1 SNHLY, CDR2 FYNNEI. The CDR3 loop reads CASSQGAPRETQYF. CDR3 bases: TGTGCCAGCAGTCAGGGGGCTCCTCGAGAGACCCAGTACTTC.

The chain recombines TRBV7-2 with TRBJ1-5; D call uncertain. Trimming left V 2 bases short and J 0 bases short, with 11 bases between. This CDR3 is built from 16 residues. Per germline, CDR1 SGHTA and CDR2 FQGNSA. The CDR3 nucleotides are TGTGCCAGCAGCTTACGCCGGGCAATTAGCAATCAGCCCCAGCATTTT. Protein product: CASSLRRAISNQPQHF.